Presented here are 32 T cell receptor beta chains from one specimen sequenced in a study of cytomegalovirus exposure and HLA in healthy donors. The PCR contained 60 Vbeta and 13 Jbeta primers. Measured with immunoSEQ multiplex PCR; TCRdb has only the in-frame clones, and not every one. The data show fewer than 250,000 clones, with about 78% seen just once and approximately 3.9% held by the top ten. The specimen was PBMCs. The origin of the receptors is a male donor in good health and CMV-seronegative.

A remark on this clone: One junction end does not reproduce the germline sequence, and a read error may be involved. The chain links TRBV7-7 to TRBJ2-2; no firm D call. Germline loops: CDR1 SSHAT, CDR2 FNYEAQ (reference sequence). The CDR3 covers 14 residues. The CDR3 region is CASSLAVESGELFF. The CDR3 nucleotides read TGTGCTAGCAGCTTAGCCGTCGAGTCCGGGGAGCTGTTTTTT.

DNA for the CDR3: TGTGCCAGCAGTTCGAGGGGACACGCTTTCTTT. Its translation: CASSSRGHAFF. This chain joins TRBV28 and TRBJ1-1; a possible D gene is TRBD1 (6 bases). Looked up from germline, CDR1 is MDHEN and CDR2 is SYDVKM. The CDR3 is 11 residues long. Trimming took 4 bases from V and 11 from J, leaving 11 bases between them.

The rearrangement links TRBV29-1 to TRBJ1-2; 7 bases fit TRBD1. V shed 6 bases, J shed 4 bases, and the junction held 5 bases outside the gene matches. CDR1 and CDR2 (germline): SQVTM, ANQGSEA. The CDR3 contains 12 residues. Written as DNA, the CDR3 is TGCAGCGTACGAGGGACAGCCTATGGCTACACCTTC. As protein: CSVRGTAYGYTF.

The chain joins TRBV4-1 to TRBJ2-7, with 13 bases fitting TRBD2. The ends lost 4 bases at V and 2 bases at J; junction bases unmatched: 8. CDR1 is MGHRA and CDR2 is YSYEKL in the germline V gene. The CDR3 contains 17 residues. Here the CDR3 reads CASSRGLAGAPPYEQYF. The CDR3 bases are TGCGCCAGCAGCCGAGGACTAGCGGGAGCCCCGCCCTACGAGCAGTACTTC.

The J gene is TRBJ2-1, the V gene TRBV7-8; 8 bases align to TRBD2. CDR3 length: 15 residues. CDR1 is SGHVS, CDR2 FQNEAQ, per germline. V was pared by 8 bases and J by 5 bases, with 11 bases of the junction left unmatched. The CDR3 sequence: CASQLYREGNNEQFF. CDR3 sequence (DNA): TGTGCCAGCCAATTATACCGGGAGGGTAACAATGAGCAGTTCTTC.

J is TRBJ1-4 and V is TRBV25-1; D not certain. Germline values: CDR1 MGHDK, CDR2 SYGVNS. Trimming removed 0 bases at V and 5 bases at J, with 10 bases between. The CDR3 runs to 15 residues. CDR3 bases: TGTGCCAGCAGTGAATATTATGACACGAATGAAAAACTGTTTTTT. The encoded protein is CASSEYYDTNEKLFF.

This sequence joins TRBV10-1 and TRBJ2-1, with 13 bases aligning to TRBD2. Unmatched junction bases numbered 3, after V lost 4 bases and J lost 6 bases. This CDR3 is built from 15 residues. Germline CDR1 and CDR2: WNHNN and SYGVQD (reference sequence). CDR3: CASSGTSGRGNEQFF. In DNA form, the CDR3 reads TGCGCCAGCAGTGGCACTAGCGGGAGGGGCAATGAGCAGTTCTTC.

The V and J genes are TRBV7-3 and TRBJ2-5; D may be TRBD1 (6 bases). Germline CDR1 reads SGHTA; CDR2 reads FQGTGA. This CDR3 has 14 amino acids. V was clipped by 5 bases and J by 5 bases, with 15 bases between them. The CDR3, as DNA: TGTGCCAGCAGCCCAGAGGGGGATTTCGAGACCCAGTACTTC. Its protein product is CASSPEGDFETQYF.

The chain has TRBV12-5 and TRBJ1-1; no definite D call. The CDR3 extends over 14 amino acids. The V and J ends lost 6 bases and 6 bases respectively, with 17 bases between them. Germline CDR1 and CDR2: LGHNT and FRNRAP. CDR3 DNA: TGTGCTAGTGGCCTCCGGAGGTTAACTGCTGAAGCTTTCTTT. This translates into CASGLRRLTAEAFF.

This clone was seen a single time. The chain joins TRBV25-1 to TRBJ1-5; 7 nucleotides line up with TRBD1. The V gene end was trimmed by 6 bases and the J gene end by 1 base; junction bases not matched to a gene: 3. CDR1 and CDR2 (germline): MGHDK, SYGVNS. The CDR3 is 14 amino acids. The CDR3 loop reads CASRGTASNQPQHF. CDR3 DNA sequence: TGTGCCAGCAGGGGGACAGCGAGCAATCAGCCCCAGCATTTT. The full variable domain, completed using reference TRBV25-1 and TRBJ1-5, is EADIYQTPRYLVIGTGKKITLECSQTMGHDKMYWYQQDPGMELHLIHYSYGVNSTEKGDLSSESTVSRIRTEHFPLTLESARPSHTSQYLCASRGTASNQPQHFGDGTRLSIL.

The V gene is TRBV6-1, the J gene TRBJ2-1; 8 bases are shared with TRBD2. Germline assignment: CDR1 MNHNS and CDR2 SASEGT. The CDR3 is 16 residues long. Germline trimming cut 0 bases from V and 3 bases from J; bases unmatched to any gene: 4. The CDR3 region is CASSEASGGGYNEQFF. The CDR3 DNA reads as TGTGCCAGCAGTGAAGCGTCGGGGGGGGGCTACAATGAGCAGTTCTTC.

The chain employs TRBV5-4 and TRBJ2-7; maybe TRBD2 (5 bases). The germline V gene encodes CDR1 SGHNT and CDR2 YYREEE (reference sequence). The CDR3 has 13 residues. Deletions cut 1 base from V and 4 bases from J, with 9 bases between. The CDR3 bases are TGTGCCAGCAGCTTGCGGGGTTCTTACGAGCAGTACTTC. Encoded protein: CASSLRGSYEQYF.

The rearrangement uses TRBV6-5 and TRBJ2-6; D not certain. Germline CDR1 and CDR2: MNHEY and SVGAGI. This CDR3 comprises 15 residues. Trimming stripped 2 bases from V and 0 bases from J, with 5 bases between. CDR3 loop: CASSYDTSGANVLTF. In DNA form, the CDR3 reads TGTGCCAGCAGTTACGACACCTCTGGGGCCAACGTCCTGACTTTC.

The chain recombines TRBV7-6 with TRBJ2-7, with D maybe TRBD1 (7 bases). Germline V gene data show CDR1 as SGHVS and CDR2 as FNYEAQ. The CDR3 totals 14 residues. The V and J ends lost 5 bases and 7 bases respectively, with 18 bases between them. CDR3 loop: CASSVNNRGGEQYF. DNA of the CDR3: TGTGCCAGCAGCGTTAATAACAGGGGAGGTGAGCAGTACTTC. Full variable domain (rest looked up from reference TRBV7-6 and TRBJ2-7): GAGVSQSPRYKVTKRGQDVALRCDPISGHVSLYWYRQALGQGPEFLTYFNYEAQQDKSGLPNDRFSAERPEGSISTLTIQRTEQRDSAMYRCASSVNNRGGEQYFGPGTRLTVT.

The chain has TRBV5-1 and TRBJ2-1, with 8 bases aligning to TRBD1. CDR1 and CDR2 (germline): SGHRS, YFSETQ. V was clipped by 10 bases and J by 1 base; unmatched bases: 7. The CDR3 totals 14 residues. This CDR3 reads CAPATGGSYNEQFF. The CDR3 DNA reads TGCGCCCCTGCAACAGGGGGGTCCTACAATGAGCAGTTCTTC.

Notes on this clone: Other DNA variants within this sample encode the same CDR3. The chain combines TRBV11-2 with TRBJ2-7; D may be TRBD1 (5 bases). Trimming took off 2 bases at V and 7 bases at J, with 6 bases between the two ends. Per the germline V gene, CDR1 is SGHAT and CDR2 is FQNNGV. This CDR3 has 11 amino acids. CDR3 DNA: TGTGCCAGCAGCTTAAGGGGTGAGCAGTACTTC. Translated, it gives CASSLRGEQYF.

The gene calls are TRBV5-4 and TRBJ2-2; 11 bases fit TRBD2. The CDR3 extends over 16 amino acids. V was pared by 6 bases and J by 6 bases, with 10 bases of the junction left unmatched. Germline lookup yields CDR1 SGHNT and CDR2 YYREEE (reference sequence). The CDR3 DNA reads TGTGCCAGCAAACCTACTAGCGGGAGTTTAGCCGGGGAGCTGTTTTTT. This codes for CASKPTSGSLAGELFF. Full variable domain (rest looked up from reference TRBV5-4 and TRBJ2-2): ETGVTQSPTHLIKTRGQQVTLRCSSQSGHNTVSWYQQALGQGPQFIFQYYREEENGRGNFPPRFSGLQFPNYSSELNVNALELDDSALYLCASKPTSGSLAGELFFGEGSRLTVL.

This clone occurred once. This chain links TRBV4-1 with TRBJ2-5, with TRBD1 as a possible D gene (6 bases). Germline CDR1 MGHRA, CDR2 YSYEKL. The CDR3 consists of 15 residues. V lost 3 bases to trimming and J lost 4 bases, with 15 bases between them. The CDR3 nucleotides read TGCGCCAGCAGCCAGGGGAACAGGGTACGAGAGACCCAGTACTTC. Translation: CASSQGNRVRETQYF.

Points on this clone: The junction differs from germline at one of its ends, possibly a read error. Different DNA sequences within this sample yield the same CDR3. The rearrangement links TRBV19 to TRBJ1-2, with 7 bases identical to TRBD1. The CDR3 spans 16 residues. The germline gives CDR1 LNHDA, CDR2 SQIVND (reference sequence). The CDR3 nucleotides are TGTGCCAGTACCTCTTTCGGGACAGAAATTAACTATGGCTACACCTTT. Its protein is CASTSFGTEINYGYTF.

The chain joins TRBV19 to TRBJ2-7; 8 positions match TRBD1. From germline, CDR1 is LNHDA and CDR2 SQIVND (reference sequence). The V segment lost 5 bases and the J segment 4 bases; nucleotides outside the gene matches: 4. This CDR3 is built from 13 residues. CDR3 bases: TGTGCCAGTAGTCACAGGGGGTCTTACGAGCAGTACTTC. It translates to CASSHRGSYEQYF. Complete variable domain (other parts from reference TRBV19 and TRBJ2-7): DGGITQSPKYLFRKEGQNVTLSCEQNLNHDAMYWYRQDPGQGLRLIYYSQIVNDFQKGDIAEGYSVSREKKESFPLTVTSAQKNPTAFYLCASSHRGSYEQYFGPGTRLTVT.

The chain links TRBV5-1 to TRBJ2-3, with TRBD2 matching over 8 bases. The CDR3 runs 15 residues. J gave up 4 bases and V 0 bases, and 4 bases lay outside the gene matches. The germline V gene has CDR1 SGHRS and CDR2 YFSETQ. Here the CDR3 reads CASSLVAGRSDTQYF. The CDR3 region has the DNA TGCGCCAGCAGCTTGGTAGCGGGACGTTCAGATACGCAGTATTTT.

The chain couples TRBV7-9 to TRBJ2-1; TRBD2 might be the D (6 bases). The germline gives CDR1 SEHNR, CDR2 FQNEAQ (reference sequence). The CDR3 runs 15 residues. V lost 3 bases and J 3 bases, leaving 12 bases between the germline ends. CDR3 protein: CASSFAGIIYNEQFF. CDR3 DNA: TGTGCCAGCAGCTTTGCGGGGATTATCTACAATGAGCAGTTCTTC. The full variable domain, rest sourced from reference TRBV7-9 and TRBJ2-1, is DTGVSQNPRHKITKRGQNVTFRCDPISEHNRLYWYRQTLGQGPEFLTYFQNEAQLEKSRLLSDRFSAERPKGSFSTLEIQRTEQGDSAMYLCASSFAGIIYNEQFFGPGTRLTVL.

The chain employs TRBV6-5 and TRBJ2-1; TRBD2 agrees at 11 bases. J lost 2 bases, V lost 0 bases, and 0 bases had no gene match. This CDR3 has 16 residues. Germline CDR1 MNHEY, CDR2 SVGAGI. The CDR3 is CASSYSSGRAYNEQFF. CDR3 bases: TGTGCCAGCAGTTACTCTAGCGGGAGGGCCTACAATGAGCAGTTCTTC.

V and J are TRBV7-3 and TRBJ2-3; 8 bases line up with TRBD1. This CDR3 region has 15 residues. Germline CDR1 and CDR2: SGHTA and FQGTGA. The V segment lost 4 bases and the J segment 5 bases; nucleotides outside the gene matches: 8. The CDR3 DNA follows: TGTGCCAGCAGCTCTCCGGGACAGGACATAGATACGCAGTATTTT. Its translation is CASSSPGQDIDTQYF.

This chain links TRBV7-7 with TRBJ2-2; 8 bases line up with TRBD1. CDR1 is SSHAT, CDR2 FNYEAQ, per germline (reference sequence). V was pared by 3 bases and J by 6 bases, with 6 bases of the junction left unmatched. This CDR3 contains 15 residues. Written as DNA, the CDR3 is TGTGCCAGCAGCTTTCTCGGGGGACAGGCCGGGGAGCTGTTTTTT. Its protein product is CASSFLGGQAGELFF.

The CDR3: CASGEEQGRGTEAFF. CDR3 in DNA: TGTGCCAGCGGCGAGGAACAGGGGCGCGGAACTGAAGCTTTCTTT. This chain uses TRBV6-1 with TRBJ1-1, with 7 bases identical to TRBD1. The V segment lost 8 bases and the J segment 5 bases; nucleotides outside the gene matches: 14. The germline V gene has CDR1 MNHNS and CDR2 SASEGT. This CDR3 spans 15 amino acids.

The CDR3 is CASRVSLVSYNEQFF. DNA of the CDR3: TGCGCCAGCAGGGTAAGCCTTGTCTCCTACAATGAGCAGTTCTTC. This chain joins TRBV5-1 and TRBJ2-1; no reliable D call. The CDR3 sequence is 15 residues long. Per the germline V gene, CDR1 is SGHRS and CDR2 is YFSETQ. The germline V and J ends were trimmed by 5 bases and 0 bases, with 12 bases remaining between them.

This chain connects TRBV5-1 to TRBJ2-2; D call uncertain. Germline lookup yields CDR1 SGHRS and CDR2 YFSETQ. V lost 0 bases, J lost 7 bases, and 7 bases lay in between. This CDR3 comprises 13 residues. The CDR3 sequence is CASSLASGGELFF. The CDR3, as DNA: TGCGCCAGCAGCTTGGCATCCGGCGGGGAGCTGTTTTTT.

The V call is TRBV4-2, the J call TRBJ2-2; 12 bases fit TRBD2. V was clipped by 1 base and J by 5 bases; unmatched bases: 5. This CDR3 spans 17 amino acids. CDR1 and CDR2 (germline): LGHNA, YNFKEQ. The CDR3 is CASSQASSGRGTGELFF. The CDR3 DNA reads TGTGCCAGCAGCCAAGCTTCTAGCGGGAGGGGGACCGGGGAGCTGTTTTTT.

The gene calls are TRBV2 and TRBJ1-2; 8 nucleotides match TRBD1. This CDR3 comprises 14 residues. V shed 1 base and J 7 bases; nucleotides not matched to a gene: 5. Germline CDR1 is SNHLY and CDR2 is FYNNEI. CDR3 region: CASSEDRGRGGYTF. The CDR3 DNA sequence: TGTGCCAGCAGTGAAGACAGGGGGAGGGGTGGCTACACCTTC.

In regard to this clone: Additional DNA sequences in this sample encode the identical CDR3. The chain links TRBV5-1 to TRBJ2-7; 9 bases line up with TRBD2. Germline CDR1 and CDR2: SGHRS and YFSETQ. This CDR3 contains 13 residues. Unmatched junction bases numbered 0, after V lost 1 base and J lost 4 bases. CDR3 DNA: TGCGCCAGCAGCTTGACTAGCGGGTACGAGCAGTACTTC. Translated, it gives CASSLTSGYEQYF.

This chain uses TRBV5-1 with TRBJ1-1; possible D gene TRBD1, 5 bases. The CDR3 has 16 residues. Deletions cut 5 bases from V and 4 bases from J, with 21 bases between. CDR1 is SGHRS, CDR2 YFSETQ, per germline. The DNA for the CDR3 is TGCGCCAGCAGTACCGAGTTCAGGGCGTGGGGCACTGAAGCTTTCTTT. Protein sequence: CASSTEFRAWGTEAFF.